The 9 T cell receptor beta chains reported below all come from one sample, sequenced in a study of blood T cell repertoires in COVID-19. Sequenced by immunoSEQ multiplex PCR; TCRdb stores in-frame clones only, minus some. The repertoire includes fewer than 150,000 clones, about 86% of them detected once, and approximately 4.2% sits in the top ten. The source material was peripheral blood. Receptor source: a woman aged 40-49 years with acute or convalescent COVID-19.

The chain combines TRBV7-2 with TRBJ1-4; 9 nucleotides match TRBD1. This CDR3 has 14 amino acids. V shed 4 bases and J 7 bases; nucleotides not matched to a gene: 4. Per germline, CDR1 SGHTA and CDR2 FQGNSA. CDR3 bases: TGTGCCAGCAGCTCACAGGGGGCTAGTGAAAAACTGTTTTTT. Its translation: CASSSQGASEKLFF.

This chain uses TRBV27 with TRBJ2-1; D unclear. CDR1 and CDR2 from the germline V gene are MNHEY and SMNVEV (reference sequence). This CDR3 comprises 14 residues. Trimming stripped 7 bases from V and 2 bases from J, with 12 bases between. CDR3 residues: CASTGGLTYNEQFF. The CDR3 nucleotides are TGTGCCAGCACCGGTGGGCTCACCTACAATGAGCAGTTCTTC.

The rearrangement joins TRBV19 to TRBJ2-1, with 10 bases fitting TRBD2. The germline CDR1 and CDR2 sequences are LNHDA and SQIVND (reference sequence). The CDR3 contains 14 residues. The J segment lost 10 bases and the V segment lost 4 bases, leaving 7 bases of the junction unmatched. The CDR3 loop reads CASSNSGGAGEQFF. As DNA, the CDR3 is TGTGCCAGTAGTAACAGCGGGGGGGCTGGCGAGCAGTTCTTC.

CDR3 sequence: CASSGNPTGPNTGELFF. The CDR3 DNA reads TGTGCCAGCAGCGGGAACCCCACAGGCCCGAACACCGGGGAGCTGTTTTTT. The gene calls are TRBV9 and TRBJ2-2, with D tentatively TRBD1 (5 bases). V shed 3 bases and J shed 0 bases, with 15 bases lying between them. This CDR3 comprises 17 residues. Germline V lookup: CDR1 SGDLS, CDR2 YYNGEE.

The gene calls are TRBV5-5 and TRBJ2-1; 7 bases are a match to TRBD1. The germline V gene encodes CDR1 SGHKS and CDR2 YYEKEE (reference sequence). The CDR3 has 15 amino acids. Trimming took 3 bases from V and 0 from J; bases not matched to a gene: 3. CDR3 nucleotide sequence: TGTGCCAGCAGCTCACAGGGGCTCTCCTACAATGAGCAGTTCTTC. Translation gives CASSSQGLSYNEQFF.

The chain has TRBV24-1 and TRBJ1-5, with D unclear. The V and J ends lost 4 bases and 1 base respectively, with 4 bases between them. The CDR3 runs 13 residues. Looked up from germline, CDR1 is KGHDR and CDR2 is SFDVKD. The chain's CDR3 is CATSELSNQPQHF. CDR3 nucleotides: TGTGCCACCAGTGAATTAAGCAATCAGCCCCAGCATTTT.

The count of this clone is one. This chain connects TRBV7-9 to TRBJ1-6, with 11 bases aligning to TRBD1. Losses at the gene ends were 5 bases for V and 6 bases for J; bases not matched to a gene: 6. Per germline, CDR1 SEHNR and CDR2 FQNEAQ (reference sequence). This CDR3 is built from 16 residues. CDR3: CASSPWDRGSNSPLHF. The DNA for the CDR3 is TGTGCCAGCAGCCCTTGGGACAGGGGGAGTAATTCACCCCTCCACTTT.

The genes are TRBV30 and TRBJ1-4; 7 bases map to TRBD1. The CDR3 is 15 amino acids. J lost 2 bases, V lost 5 bases, and 8 bases had no gene match. Germline V CDR1 and CDR2: GTSNPN, SVGIG (reference sequence). DNA of the CDR3: TGTGCCTGGGGTATAACAGGGGTTACTAATGAAAAACTGTTTTTT. This sequence encodes CAWGITGVTNEKLFF.

CDR3 sequence reads: CASSYSGTGGYEQYF. CDR3 coding DNA: TGTGCCAGCAGTTACTCCGGGACAGGGGGGTACGAGCAGTACTTC. This rearrangement joins TRBV6-5 to TRBJ2-7; the match to TRBD1 covers 11 bases. The V and J ends lost 0 bases and 4 bases, in that order; junction bases with no gene match: 2. CDR3 length: 15 amino acids. Germline CDR1 reads MNHEY; CDR2 reads SVGAGI.